These 23 T cell receptor beta chains came from one sample sequenced in a study of shared clonotypes between healthy human individuals. Only in-frame clones appear in the TCRdb table, and some are missing; sequencing was by immunoSEQ multiplex PCR. The sample has over 2 million clones; 95% are singletons. Material for sequencing was naive CD4+ T cells sorted from blood. This sample's subset: CD45RA+ positively selected. These receptors all stem from a man between 18 and 29 years old in good health.

CDR3 DNA: TGCGCCAGCAGCTTGGGGCGGAACCCAAGGGAGACCCAGTACTTC. Amino acid sequence: CASSLGRNPRETQYF. This chain uses TRBV5-1 with TRBJ2-5; D uncertain. The CDR3 has 15 amino acids. Germline CDR1 is SGHRS and CDR2 is YFSETQ. Trimming left V 0 bases short and J 5 bases short, with 14 bases between.

DNA of the CDR3: TGTGCCAGCAGTGTCCCGGGACTAGTCCGGAATGAAAAACTGTTTTTT. This codes for CASSVPGLVRNEKLFF. V and J are TRBV6-1 and TRBJ1-4; weak D call: TRBD1 (5 bases). V was pared by 4 bases and J by 5 bases, with 17 bases between. The CDR3 consists of 16 residues. Germline CDR1 reads MNHNS; CDR2 reads SASEGT.

V gene TRBV7-3 combines with J gene TRBJ1-1, with D possibly TRBD1 on 6 matching bases. V lost 4 bases to trimming and J lost 5 bases, with 14 bases between them. The CDR3 contains 14 residues. CDR1 SGHTA and CDR2 FQGTGA come from the germline V gene. CDR3: CASSSGEGLTEAFF. For the CDR3, the DNA is TGTGCCAGCAGCTCAGGGGAGGGCCTGACTGAAGCTTTCTTT.

The gene calls are TRBV6-5 and TRBJ1-1; D remains ambiguous. Trimming removed 5 bases at V and 4 bases at J, with 14 bases between. Looked up from germline, CDR1 is MNHEY and CDR2 is SVGAGI. The CDR3 spans 14 residues. The CDR3: CASSPVVLGTEAFF. The DNA for the CDR3 is TGTGCCAGCAGTCCGGTGGTTCTCGGCACTGAAGCTTTCTTT.

The gene calls are TRBV5-1 and TRBJ1-1, with a possible D match to TRBD1 (6 bases). V lost 4 bases to trimming and J lost 1 base, with 14 bases between them. Germline V gene sequence: CDR1 SGHRS, CDR2 YFSETQ. The CDR3 length is 15 residues. The CDR3 sequence: CASSGTRAGNTEAFF. CDR3 bases: TGCGCCAGCAGCGGGACAAGGGCGGGGAACACTGAAGCTTTCTTT.

The V and J genes are TRBV7-2 and TRBJ2-7; D tentatively reads TRBD1 or TRBD2 (5 bases each). CDR1 is SGHTA and CDR2 is FQGNSA in the germline V gene. CDR3 length: 14 residues. The ends were cut back, 6 bases at V and 5 bases at J, with 17 bases in the middle. CDR3 DNA sequence: TGTGCCAGCAGACTAGGGGCTGGTCGCAACGAGCAGTACTTC. This codes for CASRLGAGRNEQYF.

With respect to this clone: One junction end disagrees with the germline gene, perhaps due to a read error. V is TRBV7-9 and J is TRBJ1-3, with D possibly TRBD1 on 6 matching bases. The CDR3 runs 15 residues. Germline CDR1 reads SEHNR; CDR2 reads FQNEAQ (reference sequence). CDR3 nucleotides: TGTGCCAGCAGCCCCGGGACAACCAGGGGAAGCACCATATATTTT. This sequence encodes CASSPGTTRGSTIYF.

The sample holds one count of this clone. This chain links TRBV7-6 with TRBJ2-3, with 12 bases lining up with TRBD1. The V gene end was trimmed by 1 base and the J gene end by 3 bases; junction bases not matched to a gene: 8. The CDR3 runs to 18 residues. Germline V gene sequence: CDR1 SGHVS, CDR2 FNYEAQ. CDR3 sequence: CASSLETGTGGLTDTQYF. As DNA, the CDR3 is TGTGCCAGCAGCTTAGAGACCGGGACAGGGGGCTTAACAGATACGCAGTATTTT.

As to this clone: A junction end diverges from the germline sequence, so it may reflect a read error. The chain employs TRBV7-7 and TRBJ2-5; D remains unclear. The tail of the sequence fits TRBJ2-7 better, so the J call may be wrong. Looked up from germline, CDR1 is SSHAT and CDR2 is FNYEAQ (reference sequence). The CDR3 is made up of 13 amino acids. The CDR3 here is CASSPSANSEQYF. As DNA, the CDR3 is TGTGCTAGCAGCCCTAGTGCTAACAGCGAGCAGTACTTC.

The chain has TRBV5-1 and TRBJ2-6, with a weak D call TRBD1 (5 bases). This CDR3 has 14 residues. Germline V gene data show CDR1 as SGHRS and CDR2 as YFSETQ. The V and J ends lost 4 bases and 3 bases respectively, with 8 bases between them. The CDR3 loop reads CASSPDNGANVLTF. The CDR3 DNA reads as TGCGCCAGCAGCCCGGACAATGGGGCCAACGTCCTGACTTTC.

This chain links TRBV25-1 with TRBJ2-7; unclear D gene. Germline V lookup: CDR1 MGHDK, CDR2 SYGVNS. V was clipped by 7 bases and J by 7 bases, with 14 bases between them. The CDR3 runs 12 residues. DNA of the CDR3: TGTGCCAGCACTTCGTTCGGTGAAGAGCAGTACTTC. Its protein product is CASTSFGEEQYF.

The chain is built from TRBV6-5 and TRBJ2-7; the match to TRBD1 covers 9 bases. The germline gives CDR1 MNHEY, CDR2 SVGAGI. The CDR3 covers 12 residues. Trimming removed 8 bases from V and 5 bases from J; junction bases left unmatched: 4. The CDR3 nucleotides read TGTGCCAGCCGCGGGACAGGGAACGAGCAGTACTTC. Its protein product is CASRGTGNEQYF.

The chain combines TRBV15 with TRBJ1-3; D is possibly TRBD1 (5 bases). This CDR3 contains 16 residues. V lost 1 base, J lost 7 bases, and 17 bases lay in between. CDR1 is LNHNV, CDR2 YYDKDF, per germline (reference sequence). The DNA for the CDR3 is TGTGCCACCAGCAGAGGGACAAGCCCGCTCCCGAACACCATATATTTT. This gives the protein CATSRGTSPLPNTIYF. Supplemented by reference TRBV15 and TRBJ1-3, the full variable domain reads DAMVIQNPRYQVTQFGKPVTLSCSQTLNHNVMYWYQQKSSQAPKLLFHYYDKDFNNEADTPDNFQSRRPNTSFCFLDIRSPGLGDTAMYLCATSRGTSPLPNTIYFGEGSWLTVV.

The chain employs TRBV9 and TRBJ2-5, with 13 bases aligning to TRBD2. Unmatched junction bases numbered 4, after V lost 0 bases and J lost 2 bases. CDR1 SGDLS and CDR2 YYNGEE come from the germline V gene. The CDR3 has 17 amino acids. The CDR3 reads CASSVAGGLAGQETQYF. The CDR3 region has the DNA TGTGCCAGCAGCGTAGCTGGGGGACTAGCGGGACAAGAGACCCAGTACTTC.

The count of this clone is one. J is TRBJ2-7 and V is TRBV11-2, with D unclear. V was cut by 3 bases and J by 5 bases, with 8 bases left in between. Germline CDR1 reads SGHAT; CDR2 reads FQNNGV. The CDR3 is 12 residues long. CDR3 in DNA: TGTGCCAGCAGCTTGCGCCCCAACGAGCAGTACTTC. This sequence encodes CASSLRPNEQYF.

As for this clone: A read error is possible here, since a much larger clone lies one base away. The chain uses TRBV30 and TRBJ1-4, with a possible D match to TRBD1 (5 bases). The ends were cut back, 3 bases at V and 7 bases at J, with 15 bases in the middle. Germline V gene sequence: CDR1 GTSNPN, CDR2 SVGIG (reference sequence). The CDR3 has 14 amino acids. CDR3 in amino acids: CAWSEGTPGEKLFF. The CDR3 bases are TGTGCCTGGAGCGAGGGGACCCCGGGTGAAAAACTGTTTTTT.

The rearrangement joins TRBV11-3 to TRBJ1-2; TRBD1 aligns across 7 bases. CDR3 length: 14 amino acids. CDR1 and CDR2 (germline): SGHNT, YENEEA. The J segment lost 4 bases and the V segment lost 5 bases, leaving 7 bases of the junction unmatched. CDR3 DNA sequence: TGTGCCAGCAGCACCCGACAGGGCGGCTATGGCTACACCTTC. It specifies CASSTRQGGYGYTF.

The chain combines TRBV9 with TRBJ2-3; the match to TRBD2 covers 7 bases. CDR1 is SGDLS, CDR2 YYNGEE, per germline. The CDR3 has 15 residues. Trimming cost V 0 bases and J 4 bases; bases outside gene matches: 5. CDR3 residues: CASSVGAGAPDTQYF. The CDR3 DNA follows: TGTGCCAGCAGCGTAGGCGCGGGAGCACCAGATACGCAGTATTTT.

This clone was detected only once. The chain links TRBV28 to TRBJ2-1; D ambiguous. Germline V gives CDR1 MDHEN, CDR2 SYDVKM. V was cut by 7 bases and J by 3 bases, with 13 bases left in between. This CDR3 region has 14 residues. As DNA, the CDR3 is TGTGCCAGCACCTCAAACAGCCGCTACAATGAGCAGTTCTTC. Its translation: CASTSNSRYNEQFF. Using reference TRBV28 and TRBJ2-1 for the parts outside the CDR3, the full variable domain is DVKVTQSSRYLVKRTGEKVFLECVQDMDHENMFWYRQDPGLGLRLIYFSYDVKMKEKGDIPEGYSVSREKKERFSLILESASTNQTSMYLCASTSNSRYNEQFFGPGTRLTVL.

The rearrangement joins TRBV27 to TRBJ1-6, with D possibly TRBD1 on 5 matching bases. Trimming took off 0 bases at V and 10 bases at J, with 16 bases between the two ends. The CDR3 consists of 16 residues. Germline-derived CDR1 and CDR2 are MNHEY and SMNVEV (reference sequence). The CDR3 reads CASSLSQGRIISPLHF. The CDR3 nucleotides are TGTGCCAGCAGTTTATCGCAGGGACGGATTATATCACCCCTCCACTTT.

The V call is TRBV7-2, the J call TRBJ2-1, with TRBD2 matching 10 bases. Germline CDR1 is SGHTA and CDR2 is FQGNSA. This CDR3 has 15 residues. V was pared by 1 base and J by 10 bases, with 7 bases of the junction left unmatched. The CDR3 coding sequence is TGTGCCAGCAGCTTAGTGGATAGCGGGGGGTTGGAGCAGTTCTTC. It codes for CASSLVDSGGLEQFF.

V gene TRBV11-2 combines with J gene TRBJ2-3; 7 nucleotides agree with TRBD2. The V segment lost 5 bases and the J segment 2 bases; nucleotides outside the gene matches: 4. Germline V gene data show CDR1 as SGHAT and CDR2 as FQNNGV. The CDR3 sequence is 14 residues long. The CDR3 is CASSSGVLTDTQYF. CDR3 nucleotide sequence: TGTGCCAGCAGCAGCGGGGTACTCACAGATACGCAGTATTTT.

The CDR3 protein is CAWSGQALNEKLFF. CDR3 bases: TGTGCCTGGAGTGGACAGGCCTTGAATGAAAAACTGTTTTTT. The V call is TRBV30, the J call TRBJ1-4; D is perhaps TRBD1 (6 bases). Germline assignment: CDR1 GTSNPN and CDR2 SVGIG (reference sequence). This CDR3 is built from 14 residues. Between the trimmed V and J ends, which lost 1 base and 5 bases, there was a span of 11 bases. The full variable domain, rest sourced from reference TRBV30 and TRBJ1-4, is SQTIHQWPATLVQPVGSPLSLECTVEGTSNPNLYWYRQAAGRGLQLLFYSVGIGQISSEVPQNLSASRPQDRQFILSSKKLLLSDSGFYLCAWSGQALNEKLFFGSGTQLSVL.